The 18 T cell receptor beta chains below come from one sample, sequenced in a study of blood T cell repertoires in COVID-19. Libraries were prepared by immunoSEQ multiplex PCR; TCRdb keeps only in-frame clonotypes and omits some of them. The sample contains 230,000 or so clones, 80% to 90% of which appear only once. The specimen sequenced was PBMCs or T cells enriched from blood (not recorded which). The receptors shown here come from a woman between 40 and 50 years old with acute COVID-19.

V gene TRBV19 combines with J gene TRBJ2-2; D possibly corresponds to TRBD2 (6 bases). The CDR3 is 16 residues long. Germline CDR1 and CDR2: LNHDA and SQIVND (reference sequence). Trimming took 6 bases from V and 0 from J, leaving 14 bases between them. For the CDR3, the DNA is TGTGCCAGTAGACGATCCGGGACTGCGAACACCGGGGAGCTGTTTTTT. Its protein is CASRRSGTANTGELFF.

In regard to this clone: Other DNA sequences in this specimen translate into the identical CDR3. The chain has TRBV19 and TRBJ1-1; no clear D gene. Deletions cut 3 bases from V and 1 base from J, with 6 bases between. The CDR3 has 13 residues. Looked up from germline, CDR1 is LNHDA and CDR2 is SQIVND (reference sequence). For the CDR3, the DNA is TGTGCCAGTAGTATCGAGAGGAACACTGAAGCTTTCTTT. Protein product: CASSIERNTEAFF.

The rearrangement links TRBV19 to TRBJ1-6; 8 bases match TRBD1. The CDR3 has 15 residues. V trimming: 6 bases; J trimming: 2 bases; junction bases outside the gene matches: 3. CDR1 and CDR2 (germline): LNHDA, SQIVND (reference sequence). CDR3 amino acids: CASRLQGAYNSPLHF. The CDR3 DNA reads as TGTGCCAGTAGATTACAGGGGGCCTATAATTCACCCCTCCACTTT. The full variable domain, completed using reference TRBV19 and TRBJ1-6, is DGGITQSPKYLFRKEGQNVTLSCEQNLNHDAMYWYRQDPGQGLRLIYYSQIVNDFQKGDIAEGYSVSREKKESFPLTVTSAQKNPTAFYLCASRLQGAYNSPLHFGNGTRLTVT.

This clone has more than one count but fewer than ten. The genes are TRBV6-5 and TRBJ2-7; 7 positions match TRBD2. Germline CDR1 is MNHEY and CDR2 is SVGAGI. V was pared by 5 bases and J by 2 bases, with 6 bases of the junction left unmatched. The length of the CDR3 is 14 residues. CDR3 in DNA: TGTGCCAGCAGTAATCTAGGGACTACCTACGAGCAGTACTTC. As protein: CASSNLGTTYEQYF.

The CDR3 loop is CASSDNFGGQETQYF. In nucleotides, the CDR3 is TGTGCCAGCAGTGATAATTTCGGGGGCCAAGAGACCCAGTACTTC. The J gene is TRBJ2-5, the V gene TRBV2; D is perhaps TRBD2 (6 bases). Germline lookup yields CDR1 SNHLY and CDR2 FYNNEI. This CDR3 is 15 amino acids long. Trimming took off 3 bases at V and 1 base at J, with 12 bases between the two ends. The full variable domain, in which reference TRBV2 and TRBJ2-5 provide the parts outside the CDR3, is EPEVTQTPSHQVTQMGQEVILRCVPISNHLYFYWYRQILGQKVEFLVSFYNNEISEKSEIFDDQFSVERPDGSNFTLKIRSTKLEDSAMYFCASSDNFGGQETQYFGPGTRLLVL.

The table lists this clone with a count of one. The genes are TRBV27 and TRBJ1-2, with D possibly matching TRBD1 (6 bases). V was clipped by 10 bases and J by 2 bases, with 11 bases between them. Per the germline V gene, CDR1 is MNHEY and CDR2 is SMNVEV (reference sequence). CDR3 length equals 12 residues. CDR3 region: CATRTENYGYTF. The DNA for the CDR3 is TGTGCCACCCGGACAGAGAACTATGGCTACACCTTC.

This clone appeared once. The V gene is TRBV13, the J gene TRBJ2-2, with D possibly being TRBD2 (6 bases). The CDR3 contains 14 residues. The germline V gene has CDR1 PRHDT and CDR2 FYEKMQ (reference sequence). The ends were cut back, 5 bases at V and 2 bases at J, with 9 bases in the middle. CDR3: CASSRRANTGELFF. The CDR3 coding sequence is TGTGCCAGCAGCAGGAGGGCCAACACCGGGGAGCTGTTTTTT.

V gene TRBV5-8 combines with J gene TRBJ2-7; a possible D gene is TRBD2 (5 bases). There are 16 residues in the CDR3. Germline V lookup: CDR1 SGHTS, CDR2 YDEGEE. The V and J ends lost 0 bases and 3 bases respectively, with 16 bases between them. This chain's CDR3 is CASSLATRGGNYEQYV. The CDR3 DNA reads TGTGCCAGCAGCTTGGCGACTCGGGGTGGAAACTACGAGCAGTACGTC.

The V call is TRBV3-1 (or the pseudogene TRBV3-2), the J call TRBJ1-1, with no clear D. V lost 4 bases, J lost 1 base, and 16 bases lay in between. Germline loops: CDR1 LGHDT, CDR2 YNNKEL (reference sequence). The CDR3 runs to 16 residues. For the CDR3, the DNA is TGTGCCAGCAGCCCACCGGGAATCGTGACGAACACTGAAGCTTTCTTT. Residues: CASSPPGIVTNTEAFF.

The chain has TRBV4-3 and TRBJ2-1, with TRBD1 matching over 10 bases. Germline CDR1 LGHNA, CDR2 YSLEER. CDR3 size: 17 residues. Trimming removed 4 bases from V and 5 bases from J; junction bases left unmatched: 11. Here the CDR3 reads CASSRRDRGSSNNEQFF. DNA for the CDR3: TGCGCCAGCAGCCGAAGGGACAGGGGATCTTCTAACAATGAGCAGTTCTTC.

The chain joins TRBV27 to TRBJ1-2, with D perhaps TRBD1 (5 bases). The CDR3 contains 12 residues. V lost 8 bases, J lost 3 bases, and 10 bases lay in between. CDR1 MNHEY and CDR2 SMNVEV come from the germline V gene (reference sequence). CDR3 sequence reads: CASGGVDYGYTF. DNA for the CDR3: TGTGCCAGCGGGGGGGTCGACTATGGCTACACCTTC.

This chain uses TRBV7-9 with TRBJ2-1; a weak D match, TRBD1 (6 bases). The length of the CDR3 is 19 residues. With 4 bases removed from V and 7 bases from J, the gap between germline ends came to 29 bases. The V gene's germline CDR1 is SEHNR and CDR2 FQNEAQ (reference sequence). The CDR3, as DNA: TGTGCCAGCAGCTCCCCGGAGAACAGGGTCAGGGTTTATTGGAATGAGCAGTTCTTC. It is translated as CASSSPENRVRVYWNEQFF.

V usage is TRBV7-2 and J usage is TRBJ1-2; 8 bases map to TRBD1. CDR1 is SGHTA and CDR2 is FQGNSA in the germline V gene. This CDR3 contains 14 residues. V was pared by 2 bases and J by 8 bases, with 7 bases of the junction left unmatched. This CDR3 is CASSLTPGTGGYTF. The DNA for the CDR3 is TGTGCCAGCAGCTTAACCCCCGGGACAGGCGGCTACACCTTC.

The chain has TRBV21-1 and TRBJ2-6; no check of the table's D call, TRBD1, against the DNA was made. TRBV21-1 represents a pseudogene. CDR3 size: 18 residues. The CDR3 sequence is CASAKLGTGYSGANVLTF. CDR3 coding DNA: TGTGCCAGCGCTAAACTCGGGACAGGGTACTCTGGGGCCAACGTCCTGACTTTC.

The genes are TRBV29-1 and TRBJ1-2; TRBD1 agrees at 7 bases. The germline V gene encodes CDR1 SQVTM and CDR2 ANQGSEA. The CDR3 has 12 amino acids. V lost 7 bases to trimming and J lost 6 bases; unmatched junction nucleotides: 8. CDR3 bases: TGCAGCGCTCTGACAGGGAGTGATGGCTACACCTTC. This encodes CSALTGSDGYTF.

The V and J genes are TRBV6-2 or TRBV6-3 and TRBJ1-4; D is possibly TRBD1 (5 bases). Trimming pared 0 bases from V and 5 bases from J, leaving 13 bases between. The CDR3 is made up of 16 amino acids. Germline CDR1 is MNHEY and CDR2 is SVGEGT. Here the CDR3 reads CASSYSSSSGNEKLFF. Written as DNA, the CDR3 is TGTGCCAGCAGTTACTCGAGTTCGTCAGGGAATGAAAAACTGTTTTTT.

This chain uses TRBV20-1 with TRBJ1-2; D ambiguous. V dropped 3 bases and J dropped 3 bases, with 11 bases sitting between them. CDR1 is DFQATT and CDR2 is SNEGSKA in the germline V gene (reference sequence). The CDR3 contains 13 residues. The CDR3 region has the DNA TGCAGTGCTAGTTCTACAGTCTACTATGGCTACACCTTC. Its protein product is CSASSTVYYGYTF.

In nucleotides, the CDR3 is TGTGCCAGCAGAGCCTGGACAGGGACCACTGAAGCTTTCTTT. Encoded protein: CASRAWTGTTEAFF. V and J are TRBV27 and TRBJ1-1; 8 bases map to TRBD1. The V and J ends lost 6 bases and 4 bases, in that order; junction bases with no gene match: 7. The CDR3 extends over 14 amino acids. Germline V gives CDR1 MNHEY, CDR2 SMNVEV (reference sequence).